A single sample is the source of the 9 T cell receptor beta chains below, sequenced in a study of OX40 agonist ivuxolimab in advanced cancers. The library was obtained by the immunoSEQ multiplex PCR assay. TCRdb obtained this table from immuneACCESS and retained in-frame rearrangements with V and J assigned. These tables miss some clones; where compared with another copy, unresolved V genes account for less than half of the shortfall, and the remainder is unexplained. The sample table lists tens of thousands of clones, about 86% of them with a count of one. The top ten clonotypes cover around 0.99% of the sample. The material sequenced was CD4+ or CD8+ T cells sorted from blood, taken in a trial of the OX40 agonist ivuxolimab. These receptors all come from an adult with an advanced solid tumor such as melanoma, head and neck, liver or kidney cancer.

The CDR3 coding sequence is TGCGCCAGCAGCCCCTGGACAGATAACTATGGCTACACCTTC. Translated, it gives CASSPWTDNYGYTF. The V and J genes are TRBV5-1 and TRBJ1-2, with a possible D match to TRBD1 (6 bases). From germline, CDR1 is SGHRS and CDR2 YFSETQ. The CDR3 is 14 residues long. V shed 4 bases and J shed 1 base, with 11 bases lying between them.

The genes are TRBV6-5 and TRBJ1-5; D is ambiguous. Germline V gene data show CDR1 as MNHEY and CDR2 as SVGAGI. The ends were cut back, 6 bases at V and 5 bases at J, with 11 bases in the middle. This CDR3 has 13 residues. The CDR3 coding sequence is TGTGCCAGCAGCCAAGGGCCCTATCAGCCCCAGCATTTT. Its protein is CASSQGPYQPQHF.

This clone was recorded only once. CDR3 DNA sequence: TGCGCCAGCAGCCAAAGAACCCTGGGGGAGCAGTACTTC. It is translated as CASSQRTLGEQYF. The rearrangement uses TRBV4-1 and TRBJ2-7, with D uncertain. The CDR3 has 13 amino acids. The ends were cut back, 2 bases at V and 7 bases at J, with 12 bases in the middle. CDR1 is MGHRA and CDR2 is YSYEKL in the germline V gene.

The chain carries TRBV7-3 and TRBJ2-3; D is perhaps TRBD1 (5 bases). Trimming took 2 bases from V and 5 from J, leaving 8 bases between them. The CDR3 has 13 residues. CDR1 and CDR2 from the germline V gene are SGHTA and FQGTGA. This CDR3 is CASSLAREDTQYF. The CDR3 nucleotides are TGTGCCAGCAGCTTAGCCAGGGAAGATACGCAGTATTTT.

The gene calls are TRBV11-3 and TRBJ2-5, with 9 nucleotides matching TRBD1. The length of the CDR3 is 16 residues. Germline V gene lookup returns CDR1 SGHNT and CDR2 YENEEA. J gave up 5 bases and V 5 bases, and 12 bases lay outside the gene matches. The CDR3 DNA reads TGTGCCAGCAGCGAACGGGGACAGGGTAGTTTTGAGACCCAGTACTTC. Its translation: CASSERGQGSFETQYF.

V is TRBV7-2 and J is TRBJ2-1; 7 nucleotides match TRBD2. CDR3 length: 17 residues. Trimming removed 2 bases from V and 5 bases from J; junction bases left unmatched: 12. Germline loops: CDR1 SGHTA, CDR2 FQGNSA. The CDR3 loop is CASSLMVSSGIDNEQFF. In DNA, the CDR3 is TGTGCCAGCAGCTTAATGGTTTCCAGCGGGATCGACAATGAGCAGTTCTTC.

The J gene is TRBJ2-1, the V gene TRBV30, with 7 positions matching TRBD1. The J segment lost 8 bases and the V segment lost 0 bases, leaving 10 bases of the junction unmatched. Germline-derived CDR1 and CDR2 are GTSNPN and SVGIG (reference sequence). This CDR3 contains 15 residues. As DNA, the CDR3 is TGTGCCTGGAGTGTCCCGGGACAGCGTGGTGATGAGCAGTTCTTC. It is translated as CAWSVPGQRGDEQFF.

This clone was seen a handful of times. The V and J genes are TRBV6-1 and TRBJ1-5; no definite D call. This CDR3 has 15 residues. V lost 0 bases and J lost 6, with 12 bases in between. Germline CDR1 MNHNS, CDR2 SASEGT. Here the CDR3 reads CASSEARAVSQPQHF. The CDR3 DNA sequence: TGTGCCAGCAGTGAAGCGCGAGCAGTTAGTCAGCCCCAGCATTTT.

The chain carries TRBV5-4 and TRBJ2-3; TRBD2 might be the D (6 bases). Between the trimmed V and J ends, which lost 3 bases and 0 bases, there was a span of 11 bases. Germline assignment: CDR1 SGHNT and CDR2 YYREEE (reference sequence). The CDR3 has 15 residues. For the CDR3, the DNA is TGTGCCAGCAGCTCGTCCCGGGGGAGCACAGATACGCAGTATTTT. Translating gives CASSSSRGSTDTQYF.